The 23 T cell receptor beta chains reported below all come from one sample, sequenced in a study of cytomegalovirus exposure and HLA in healthy donors. A multiplex PCR was run with 60 Vbeta primers and 13 Jbeta primers. TCRdb's table, derived via immunoSEQ multiplex PCR, lists solely in-frame clones and lacks some. The top ten hold approximately 0.7% of the sample, which has around 190,000 clones, 79% seen once. Sequenced sample: PBMCs. These receptor sequences come from a woman in her 40s in good health and CMV-seronegative.

The chain is built from TRBV2 and TRBJ1-3, with TRBD1 identical over 10 bases. The CDR3 runs to 14 residues. Germline CDR1 is SNHLY and CDR2 is FYNNEI. With V trimmed by 4 bases and J by 4 bases, 1 base remained unmatched. This CDR3 is CASSAGQGGNTIYF. The CDR3 DNA reads as TGTGCCAGCAGTGCGGGACAGGGGGGAAACACCATATATTTT.

The chain links TRBV10-2 to TRBJ1-1; 10 bases are shared with TRBD1. Germline-derived CDR1 and CDR2 are WSHSY and SAAADI. Trimming took 2 bases from V and 5 from J; bases not matched to a gene: 5. This CDR3 contains 15 residues. In DNA, the CDR3 is TGCGCCAGCAGTGAGAGGACAGGGGGAGGAACTGAAGCTTTCTTT. Translated: CASSERTGGGTEAFF.

This clone was found a few times. The gene calls are TRBV11-3 and TRBJ2-1; tentatively, D is TRBD1 (7 bases). The CDR3 covers 16 residues. The V gene lost 1 base and the J gene lost 7 bases, with 17 bases spanning the gap. CDR1 is SGHNT, CDR2 YENEEA, per germline. The chain's CDR3 is CASSLGATGTGNEQFF. The CDR3 region has the DNA TGTGCCAGCAGCTTAGGAGCGACAGGGACTGGAAATGAGCAGTTCTTC.

This clone was found once. This chain connects TRBV5-6 to TRBJ2-4; D possibly corresponds to TRBD2 (6 bases). The CDR3 is 14 amino acids. Germline values: CDR1 SGHDT, CDR2 YYEEEE. Between the trimmed V and J ends, which lost 0 bases and 8 bases, there was a span of 12 bases. The CDR3 here is CASSLVLASDIQYF. DNA of the CDR3: TGTGCCAGCAGCTTGGTTCTAGCGAGTGACATTCAGTACTTC.

V gene TRBV11-2 combines with J gene TRBJ2-5; 8 bases align to TRBD1. The CDR3 runs to 16 residues. Germline V gives CDR1 SGHAT, CDR2 FQNNGV. V lost 1 base, J lost 5 bases, and 9 bases stayed unmatched. The CDR3 sequence is CASSLGVGQVMETQYF. CDR3 DNA: TGTGCCAGCAGCTTAGGGGTGGGACAGGTTATGGAGACCCAGTACTTC. The full variable domain, rest sourced from reference TRBV11-2 and TRBJ2-5, is EAGVAQSPRYKIIEKRQSVAFWCNPISGHATLYWYQQILGQGPKLLIQFQNNGVVDDSQLPKDRFSAERLKGVDSTLKIQPAKLEDSAVYLCASSLGVGQVMETQYFGPGTRLLVL.

This chain joins TRBV30 and TRBJ1-6; D gene unclear. Germline values: CDR1 GTSNPN, CDR2 SVGIG (reference sequence). V was pared by 5 bases and J by 14 bases, with 16 bases between. The CDR3 extends over 12 amino acids. Here the CDR3 DNA reads TGTGCCTGGGCACCTACCCAGCGCACCCTCCACTTT. Its translation: CAWAPTQRTLHF.

This clone turned up a few times. The chain joins TRBV4-2 to TRBJ2-7; D gene unclear. CDR3 length: 13 residues. Per germline, CDR1 LGHNA and CDR2 YNFKEQ. V lost 5 bases and J 7 bases, leaving 15 bases between the germline ends. In nucleotides, the CDR3 is TGTGCCAGCAGCGAAAGCGACGCTGGAGAGCAGTACTTC. Translation gives CASSESDAGEQYF.

This clone was counted only a few times. The V call is TRBV5-1, the J call TRBJ2-3; D might be TRBD2 (6 bases). V was pared by 3 bases and J by 3 bases, with 20 bases between. Per germline, CDR1 SGHRS and CDR2 YFSETQ. The CDR3 has 17 residues. The CDR3 loop reads CASSSSLFGGKTDTQYF. CDR3 DNA: TGCGCCAGCAGCTCCTCCCTCTTCGGGGGAAAAACAGATACGCAGTATTTT.

The sample holds a few counts of this clone. The rearrangement links TRBV2 to TRBJ2-1, with 8 bases matching TRBD2. The CDR3 has 16 amino acids. Germline CDR1 reads SNHLY; CDR2 reads FYNNEI. V lost 6 bases to trimming and J lost 3 bases; unmatched junction nucleotides: 10. The CDR3 is CASRRPGLDNYNEQFF. The CDR3 region has the DNA TGTGCCAGCAGAAGACCGGGACTAGATAACTACAATGAGCAGTTCTTC.

The chain carries TRBV5-1 and TRBJ2-3, with D uncertain. Trimming stripped 4 bases from V and 4 bases from J, with 19 bases between. Germline CDR1 SGHRS, CDR2 YFSETQ. The length of the CDR3 is 16 residues. CDR3 nucleotides: TGCGCCAGCAGCGTCCGACAAGCAAAAATTCCAGATACGCAGTATTTT. Amino acids: CASSVRQAKIPDTQYF.

V usage is TRBV7-9 and J usage is TRBJ2-2; D remains unclear. V was shortened by 3 bases and J by 1 base, with 9 bases between the two germline ends. Looked up from germline, CDR1 is SEHNR and CDR2 is FQNEAQ (reference sequence). The CDR3 is 15 amino acids. CDR3 protein: CASSFFGGNTGELFF. The CDR3 nucleotides are TGTGCCAGCAGCTTCTTCGGTGGGAACACCGGGGAGCTGTTTTTT.

Remarks on this clone: At one of its ends the junction is not consistent with the germline gene, which may arise from a read error. The rearrangement links TRBV7-9 to TRBJ1-2; D may be TRBD1 (6 bases). Germline V gene data show CDR1 as SEHNR and CDR2 as FQNEAQ (reference sequence). This CDR3 spans 14 amino acids. CDR3 DNA sequence: TGTTCCAGCAGCCTGGGGCAGGGGACAAGCGGCTACACCTTC. Translating it yields CSSSLGQGTSGYTF.

The chain carries TRBV19 and TRBJ1-4; D unresolved. Trimming took 7 bases from V and 4 from J, leaving 10 bases between them. This CDR3 comprises 13 residues. Germline V gene sequence: CDR1 LNHDA, CDR2 SQIVND (reference sequence). The CDR3 coding sequence is TGTGCCAGTAAACCGCGTCTTAATGAAAAACTGTTTTTT. Its translation: CASKPRLNEKLFF.

V gene TRBV9 combines with J gene TRBJ2-7; unclear D gene. Germline values: CDR1 SGDLS, CDR2 YYNGEE. This CDR3 has 15 amino acids. Trimming removed 1 base from V and 2 bases from J, with 13 bases in between. CDR3 protein: CASSVPQAMTYEQYF. In DNA form, the CDR3 reads TGTGCCAGCAGCGTACCCCAGGCAATGACCTACGAGCAGTACTTC.

V gene TRBV4-1 combines with J gene TRBJ1-1; TRBD1 matches 9 bases. In germline, CDR1 is MGHRA, CDR2 YSYEKL. The CDR3 is made up of 15 amino acids. V shed 1 base and J 5 bases; nucleotides not matched to a gene: 5. CDR3: CASSQAYRGRTEAFF. The CDR3 DNA reads TGCGCCAGCAGCCAAGCATACAGGGGGCGGACTGAAGCTTTCTTT.

This clone was detected a few times. This chain uses TRBV9 with TRBJ1-2, with 9 bases identical to TRBD1. Germline V gene lookup returns CDR1 SGDLS and CDR2 YYNGEE. V trimming: 0 bases; J trimming: 4 bases; junction bases outside the gene matches: 7. This CDR3 is 16 amino acids long. The CDR3 region has the DNA TGTGCCAGCAGCGTAGGGGGGACAGGGCTCCTCTATGGCTACACCTTC. Protein: CASSVGGTGLLYGYTF.

This chain connects TRBV7-6 to TRBJ2-1; 9 bases fit TRBD2. Germline V gene sequence: CDR1 SGHVS, CDR2 FNYEAQ. V shed 4 bases and J 1 base; nucleotides not matched to a gene: 5. The CDR3 extends over 16 amino acids. CDR3 loop: CASSSLAGESYNEQFF. The DNA of the CDR3 is TGTGCCAGCAGCTCGTTAGCGGGAGAGTCCTACAATGAGCAGTTCTTC.

This chain connects TRBV5-1 to TRBJ2-5, with 11 bases matching TRBD2. The CDR3 length is 19 residues. Trimming at V came to 6 bases and at J to 4 bases, leaving 20 bases not matched to a gene. Germline CDR1 SGHRS, CDR2 YFSETQ. The CDR3 bases are TGCGCCAGCAAAACGGGCACCGGGTTTAGCGGGAGGGCCAGAGAGACCCAGTACTTC. Protein product: CASKTGTGFSGRARETQYF.

The genes are TRBV27 and TRBJ1-1; weak D call: TRBD1 (6 bases). CDR1 and CDR2 (germline): MNHEY, SMNVEV (reference sequence). V gave up 4 bases and J gave up 3 bases, with 12 bases separating them. The CDR3 consists of 14 residues. Written as DNA, the CDR3 is TGTGCCAGCAGTTCTTTGGGACACGACACTGAAGCTTTCTTT. As protein: CASSSLGHDTEAFF.

The CDR3 nucleotides are TGTGCCAGTAGTAGCGGGGTTGGTGAGCAGTTCTTC. Amino acid sequence: CASSSGVGEQFF. This chain connects TRBV19 to TRBJ2-1; D perhaps matches TRBD2 (6 bases). Germline V gene sequence: CDR1 LNHDA, CDR2 SQIVND (reference sequence). CDR3 length: 12 residues. Deletions cut 4 bases from V and 9 bases from J, with 10 bases between.

V gene TRBV25-1 combines with J gene TRBJ2-1; 7 bases match TRBD2. Germline CDR1 and CDR2: MGHDK and SYGVNS. With 0 bases clipped from V and 8 bases from J, the junction kept 7 bases outside the gene matches. The length of the CDR3 is 15 residues. The CDR3 is CASSEYKLGRDEQFF. Here the CDR3 DNA reads TGTGCCAGCAGTGAATATAAACTGGGGAGGGATGAGCAGTTCTTC.

The V and J genes are TRBV28 and TRBJ2-1; TRBD2 agrees at 7 bases. The CDR3 contains 13 residues. Germline V gives CDR1 MDHEN, CDR2 SYDVKM. V was pared by 2 bases and J by 7 bases, with 2 bases of the junction left unmatched. CDR3 nucleotides: TGTGCCAGCAGTTTAACGGGGGGTAATGAGCAGTTCTTC. Protein: CASSLTGGNEQFF. Filled out from reference TRBV28 and TRBJ2-1, the complete variable domain reads DVKVTQSSRYLVKRTGEKVFLECVQDMDHENMFWYRQDPGLGLRLIYFSYDVKMKEKGDIPEGYSVSREKKERFSLILESASTNQTSMYLCASSLTGGNEQFFGPGTRLTVL.

This CDR3 is CASSPGTANYNEQFF. CDR3 nucleotides: TGTGCCAGCAGTCCCGGGACAGCAAATTACAATGAGCAGTTCTTC. The chain couples TRBV6-5 to TRBJ2-1, with 7 bases identical to TRBD1. Looked up from germline, CDR1 is MNHEY and CDR2 is SVGAGI. The CDR3 extends over 15 amino acids. V lost 5 bases, J lost 4 bases, and 8 bases stayed unmatched.